This T cell receptor beta chain was found in a study of type 1 and type 2 diabetes patients. Background on the study: Donors were type 1 diabetes, type 2 diabetes, or nondiabetic controls. From PBMCs, CD4+ and CD8+ T cells were isolated by magnetic microbeads.

This CDR3 is 13 amino acids long. Germline V lookup: CDR1 SGHDN, CDR2 FVKESK. V was trimmed by 0 bases and J by 7 bases, leaving 9 bases between them. As for this clonotype: Antigen specificity is unknown.

Study conclusions and caveats: Some T1D-only expanded clones might appear in more T2D or control samples.

Amplification started from genomic DNA. Multiplex PCR with 30 forward and 13 reverse primers amplified the TCR beta CDR3. In TCRdb, the multiplex PCR reads were re-called with MiXCR into one record per CDR3 protein. The sample holds fewer than 350,000 distinct CDR3 sequences, approximately 45% seen once. This receptor was taken from a man in his late teens or twenties with type 2 diabetes. This chain connects TRBV14 to TRBJ1-2; D gene ambiguous. Sequencing was done on a sample of peripheral blood mononuclear cells (PBMCs). The CDR3 here is CASSQEWRGGYTF. In DNA form, the CDR3 reads TGTGCCAGCAGCCAAGAGTGGCGGGGTGGCTACACCTTC.